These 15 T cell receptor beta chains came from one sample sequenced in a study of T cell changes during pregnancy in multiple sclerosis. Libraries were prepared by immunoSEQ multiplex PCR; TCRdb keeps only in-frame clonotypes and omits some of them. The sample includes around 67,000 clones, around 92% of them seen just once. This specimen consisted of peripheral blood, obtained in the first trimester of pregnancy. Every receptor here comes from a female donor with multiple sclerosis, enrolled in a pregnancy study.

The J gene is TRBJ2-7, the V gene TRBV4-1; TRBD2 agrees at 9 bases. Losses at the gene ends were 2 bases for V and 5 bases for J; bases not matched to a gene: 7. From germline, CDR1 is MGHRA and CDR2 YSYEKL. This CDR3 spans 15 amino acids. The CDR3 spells CASSQISGSSDEQYF. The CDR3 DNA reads TGCGCCAGCAGCCAAATTAGCGGGAGTAGCGACGAGCAGTACTTC.

In DNA, the CDR3 is TGTGCCAGCAGCCAAGATAATAGCGGGGGTCCGGAGACCCAGTACTTC. Protein product: CASSQDNSGGPETQYF. This chain joins TRBV4-2 and TRBJ2-5, with 9 nucleotides matching TRBD2. The junction had 7 bases not matched to a gene; V was cut back by 0 bases and J by 5 bases. This CDR3 is 16 amino acids long. The V gene's germline CDR1 is LGHNA and CDR2 YNFKEQ.

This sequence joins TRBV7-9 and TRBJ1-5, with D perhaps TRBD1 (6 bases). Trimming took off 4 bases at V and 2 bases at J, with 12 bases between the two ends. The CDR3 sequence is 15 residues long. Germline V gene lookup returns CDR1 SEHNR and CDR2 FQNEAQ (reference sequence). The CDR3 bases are TGTGCCAGCAGCTACGGGGGGCTAGGCAATCAGCCCCAGCATTTT. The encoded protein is CASSYGGLGNQPQHF.

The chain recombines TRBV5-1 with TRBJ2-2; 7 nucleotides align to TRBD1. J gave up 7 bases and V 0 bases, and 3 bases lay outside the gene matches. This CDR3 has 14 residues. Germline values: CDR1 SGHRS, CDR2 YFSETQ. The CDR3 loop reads CASSLETGYGELFF. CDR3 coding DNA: TGCGCCAGCAGCTTGGAGACAGGGTACGGGGAGCTGTTTTTT.

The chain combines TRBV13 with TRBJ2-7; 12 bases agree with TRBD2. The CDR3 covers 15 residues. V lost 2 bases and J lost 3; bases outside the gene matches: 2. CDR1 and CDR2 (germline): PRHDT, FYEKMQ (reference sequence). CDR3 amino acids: CASSLTGLAGYEQYF. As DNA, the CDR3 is TGTGCCAGCAGCTTAACGGGACTAGCGGGCTACGAGCAGTACTTC.

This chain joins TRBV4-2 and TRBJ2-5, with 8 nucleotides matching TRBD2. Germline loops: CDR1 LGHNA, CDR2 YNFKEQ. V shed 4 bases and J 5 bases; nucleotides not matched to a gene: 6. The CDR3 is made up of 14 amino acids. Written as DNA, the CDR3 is TGTGCCAGCAGCCGAACGTCGGGGGGGGAGACCCAGTACTTC. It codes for CASSRTSGGETQYF.

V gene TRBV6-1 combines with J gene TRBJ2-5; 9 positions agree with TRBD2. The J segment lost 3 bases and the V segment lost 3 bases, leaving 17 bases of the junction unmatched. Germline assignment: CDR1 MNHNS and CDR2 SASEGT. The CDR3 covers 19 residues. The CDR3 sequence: CASSDLAGAERAPKETQYF. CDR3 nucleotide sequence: TGTGCCAGCAGTGATTTAGCGGGAGCAGAGAGGGCCCCCAAAGAGACCCAGTACTTC.

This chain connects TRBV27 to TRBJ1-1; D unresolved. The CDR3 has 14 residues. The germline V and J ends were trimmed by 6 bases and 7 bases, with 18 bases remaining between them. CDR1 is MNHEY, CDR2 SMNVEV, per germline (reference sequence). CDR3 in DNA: TGTGCCAGCAGCCTTCGACCAGGAAACCTTGAAGCTTTCTTT. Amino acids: CASSLRPGNLEAFF.

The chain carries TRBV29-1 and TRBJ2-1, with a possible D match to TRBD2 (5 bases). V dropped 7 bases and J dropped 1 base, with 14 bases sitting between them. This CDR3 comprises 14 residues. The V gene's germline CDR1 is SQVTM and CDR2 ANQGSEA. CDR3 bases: TGCAGCGCCTTTGTCCGGGATTCCTACAATGAGCAGTTCTTC. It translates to CSAFVRDSYNEQFF.

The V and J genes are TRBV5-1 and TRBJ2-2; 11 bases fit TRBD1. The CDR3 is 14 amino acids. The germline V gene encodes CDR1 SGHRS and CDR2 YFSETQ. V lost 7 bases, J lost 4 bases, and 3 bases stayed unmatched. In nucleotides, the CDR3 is TGCGCCAGCTCGGGGACAGGGGGCACCGGGGAGCTGTTTTTT. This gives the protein CASSGTGGTGELFF. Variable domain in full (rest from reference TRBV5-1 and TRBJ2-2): KAGVTQTPRYLIKTRGQQVTLSCSPISGHRSVSWYQQTPGQGLQFLFEYFSETQRNKGNFPGRFSGRQFSNSRSEMNVSTLELGDSALYLCASSGTGGTGELFFGEGSRLTVL.

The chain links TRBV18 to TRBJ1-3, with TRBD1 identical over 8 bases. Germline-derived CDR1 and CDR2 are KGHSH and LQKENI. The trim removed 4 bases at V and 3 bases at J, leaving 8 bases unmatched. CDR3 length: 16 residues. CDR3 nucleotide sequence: TGTGCCAGCTCACTCTCGGCAGGGGGCGTTGGAAACACCATATATTTT. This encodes CASSLSAGGVGNTIYF.

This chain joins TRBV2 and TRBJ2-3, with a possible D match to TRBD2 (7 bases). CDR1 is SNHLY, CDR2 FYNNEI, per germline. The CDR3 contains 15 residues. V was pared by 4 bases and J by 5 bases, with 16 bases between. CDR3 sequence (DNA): TGTGCCAGCAGTGTAGGGGGGAGGGCACTAGATACGCAGTATTTT. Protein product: CASSVGGRALDTQYF.

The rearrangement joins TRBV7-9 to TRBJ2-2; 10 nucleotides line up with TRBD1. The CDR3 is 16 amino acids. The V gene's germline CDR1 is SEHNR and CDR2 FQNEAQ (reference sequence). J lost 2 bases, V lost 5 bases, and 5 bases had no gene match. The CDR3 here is CASSQGDRGNTGELFF. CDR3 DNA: TGTGCCAGCAGCCAAGGGGACAGGGGAAACACCGGGGAGCTGTTTTTT. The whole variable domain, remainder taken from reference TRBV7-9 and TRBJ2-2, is DTGVSQNPRHKITKRGQNVTFRCDPISEHNRLYWYRQTLGQGPEFLTYFQNEAQLEKSRLLSDRFSAERPKGSFSTLEIQRTEQGDSAMYLCASSQGDRGNTGELFFGEGSRLTVL.

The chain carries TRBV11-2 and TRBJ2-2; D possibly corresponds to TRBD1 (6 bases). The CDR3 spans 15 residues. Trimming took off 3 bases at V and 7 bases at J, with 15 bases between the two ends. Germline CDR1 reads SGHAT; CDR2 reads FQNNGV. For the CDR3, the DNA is TGTGCCAGCAGCTTGGGCAGGGGTATATACGGGGAGCTGTTTTTT. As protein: CASSLGRGIYGELFF.

The CDR3 sequence is CASSDLRLAGGYNEQFF. CDR3 coding DNA: TGTGCCAGCAGTGATCTACGGCTAGCGGGAGGATACAATGAGCAGTTCTTC. The V call is TRBV25-1, the J call TRBJ2-1; TRBD2 matches at 11 bases. After removal of 3 bases from V and 4 bases from J, the junction contained 8 bases not matched to a gene. CDR1 and CDR2 (germline): MGHDK, SYGVNS. This CDR3 comprises 17 residues.